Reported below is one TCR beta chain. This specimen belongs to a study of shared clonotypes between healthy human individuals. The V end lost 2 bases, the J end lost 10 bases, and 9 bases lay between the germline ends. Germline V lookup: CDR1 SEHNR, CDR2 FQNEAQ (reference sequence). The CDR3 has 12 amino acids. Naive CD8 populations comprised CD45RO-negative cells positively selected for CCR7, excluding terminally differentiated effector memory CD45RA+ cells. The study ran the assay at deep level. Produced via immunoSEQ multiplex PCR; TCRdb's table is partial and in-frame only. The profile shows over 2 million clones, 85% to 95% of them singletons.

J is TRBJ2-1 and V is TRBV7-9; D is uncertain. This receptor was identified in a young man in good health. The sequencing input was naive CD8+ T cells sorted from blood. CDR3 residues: CASSLRQPEQFF. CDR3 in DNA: TGTGCCAGCAGCTTACGACAACCCGAGCAGTTCTTC.